Following are 10 T cell receptor beta chains from one sample sequenced in a study of beta chain features in type 1 diabetes. The study's findings and limits: TCRB CDR3s from Type 1 diabetes patients were moderately but significantly shorter in all four CD4+ subsets.

Their specific antigens are unknown. As every portion of the isolated RNA was reverse transcribed, the sequencing read expressed TCRB transcripts. Assay used: immunoSEQ multiplex PCR; TCRdb lists only in-frame clones, some missing. The repertoire includes 53,000 or so clones, about 60% of them detected once, and around 0.29% sits in the top ten. The sequenced sample was stem cell memory CD4+ T cells from blood. These receptors all come from a woman aged 25 to 39 with type 1 diabetes.

This chain connects TRBV2 to TRBJ2-1; D perhaps matches TRBD2 (6 bases). CDR1 is SNHLY, CDR2 FYNNEI, per germline. Trimming removed 8 bases at V and 13 bases at J, with 18 bases between. This CDR3 is 12 amino acids long. The CDR3 sequence is CASHGRPSEQFF. CDR3 sequence (DNA): TGTGCCAGCCATGGCAGGCCTAGCGAACAGTTCTTC.

In this sample, this clone turned up a few times. V gene TRBV11-2 combines with J gene TRBJ2-1, with 11 bases identical to TRBD2. Germline CDR1 is SGHAT and CDR2 is FQNNGV. Trimming cost V 3 bases and J 7 bases; bases outside gene matches: 11. This CDR3 region has 17 residues. CDR3 region: CASSFTSGTSGLNEQFF. The CDR3 region has the DNA TGTGCCAGCAGCTTCACCTCCGGGACTAGCGGATTAAATGAGCAGTTCTTC.

This chain connects TRBV30 to TRBJ1-5, with TRBD1 as a possible D gene (5 bases). Germline values: CDR1 GTSNPN, CDR2 SVGIG (reference sequence). The V gene lost 3 bases and the J gene lost 9 bases, with 21 bases spanning the gap. The CDR3 extends over 15 amino acids. The CDR3: CAWSQRDGRYGPQHF. DNA of the CDR3: TGTGCCTGGAGCCAACGGGACGGGAGATATGGGCCCCAGCATTTT.

The J gene is TRBJ1-1, the V gene TRBV5-1; no clear D gene. V lost 8 bases and J lost 0, with 11 bases in between. The CDR3 runs 13 residues. The germline gives CDR1 SGHRS, CDR2 YFSETQ. Here the CDR3 reads CASPGSMNTEAFF. For the CDR3, the DNA is TGCGCCAGTCCAGGCTCCATGAACACTGAAGCTTTCTTT.

The chain carries TRBV11-3 and TRBJ2-1; 13 positions match TRBD2. The CDR3 is made up of 14 amino acids. After removal of 1 base from V and 12 bases from J, the junction contained 3 bases not matched to a gene. Germline-derived CDR1 and CDR2 are SGHNT and YENEEA. DNA of the CDR3: TGTGCCAGCAGCTTAGGGACTAGCGGGAGATCGCAGTTCTTC. Protein product: CASSLGTSGRSQFF.

The gene calls are TRBV25-1 and TRBJ1-3; TRBD1 is a possible D gene (6 bases). Germline values: CDR1 MGHDK, CDR2 SYGVNS. The ends were cut back, 3 bases at V and 4 bases at J, with 13 bases in the middle. The CDR3 is made up of 15 amino acids. The CDR3 DNA sequence: TGTGCCAGCAGTGACTTCAGGGGCGCAGGAAACACCATATATTTT. This codes for CASSDFRGAGNTIYF.

V is TRBV7-6 and J is TRBJ2-7; 14 positions match TRBD2. The CDR3 loop spans 15 amino acids. V dropped 7 bases and J dropped 4; count of bases not matched to a gene: 6. CDR1 and CDR2 from the germline V gene are SGHVS and FNYEAQ. The CDR3 nucleotides are TGTGCCAGCACCCCGGGACTAGCGGGAGCATACGAGCAGTACTTC. It translates to CASTPGLAGAYEQYF.

The J gene is TRBJ2-3, the V gene TRBV28, with 8 bases aligning to TRBD2. From germline, CDR1 is MDHEN and CDR2 SYDVKM. Trimming removed 5 bases from V and 4 bases from J; junction bases left unmatched: 8. The CDR3 has 15 residues. CDR3 loop: CASSRGGSGSDTQYF. The DNA for the CDR3 is TGTGCCAGCAGTCGGGGGGGGAGTGGATCAGATACGCAGTATTTT.

The chain is built from TRBV5-4 and TRBJ2-2, with TRBD1 matching over 12 bases. Losses at the gene ends were 4 bases for V and 4 bases for J; bases not matched to a gene: 2. Germline loops: CDR1 SGHNT, CDR2 YYREEE (reference sequence). The CDR3 covers 15 residues. Here the CDR3 DNA reads TGTGCCAGCAGCGGGACAGGGGGCGGCACCGGGGAGCTGTTTTTT. Translation gives CASSGTGGGTGELFF. Full variable domain (outside the CDR3, taken from reference TRBV5-4 and TRBJ2-2): ETGVTQSPTHLIKTRGQQVTLRCSSQSGHNTVSWYQQALGQGPQFIFQYYREEENGRGNFPPRFSGLQFPNYSSELNVNALELDDSALYLCASSGTGGGTGELFFGEGSRLTVL.

The chain recombines TRBV28 with TRBJ1-2; no definite D call. This CDR3 has 13 amino acids. The germline V gene has CDR1 MDHEN and CDR2 SYDVKM. V lost 2 bases and J 3 bases, leaving 7 bases between the germline ends. The CDR3 sequence: CASSLRRYYGYTF. In DNA form, the CDR3 reads TGTGCCAGCAGTTTAAGGAGATACTATGGCTACACCTTC.